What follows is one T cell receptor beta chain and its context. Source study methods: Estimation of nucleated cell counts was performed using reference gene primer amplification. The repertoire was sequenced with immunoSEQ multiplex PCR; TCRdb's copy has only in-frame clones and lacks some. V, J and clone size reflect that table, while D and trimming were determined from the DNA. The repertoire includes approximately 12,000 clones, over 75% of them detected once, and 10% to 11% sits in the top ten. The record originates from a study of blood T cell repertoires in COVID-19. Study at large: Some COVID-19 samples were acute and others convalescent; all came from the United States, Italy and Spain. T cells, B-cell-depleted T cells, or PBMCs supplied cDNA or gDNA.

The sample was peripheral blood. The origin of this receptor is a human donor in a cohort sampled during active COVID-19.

The CDR3 loop is CASSPSGGAGPQYF. CDR3 sequence (DNA): TGTGCCAGCAGTCCTAGCGGGGGGGCCGGTCCGCAGTATTTT. The rearrangement joins TRBV2 to TRBJ2-3; 12 bases are shared with TRBD2. Germline V gene lookup returns CDR1 SNHLY and CDR2 FYNNEI. There are 14 residues in the CDR3. The J segment lost 10 bases and the V segment lost 5 bases, leaving 7 bases of the junction unmatched.